This T cell receptor (beta chain) originates from a study of neurological immune-mediated disorders. This clonotype was detected many times. This CDR3 spans 15 amino acids. The germline CDR1 and CDR2 sequences are SEHNR and FQNEAQ (reference sequence). Trimming took 2 bases from V and 2 from J, leaving 12 bases between them. cDNA was made by 5'RACE with 10-nucleotide random UMIs. A single record per CDR3 protein comes from TCRdb applying MiXCR to the 5' RACE reads. The sample lists 18,000 or so distinct CDR3 sequences; around 13% were seen once. Roughly 1 million sorted CD4+ or CD8+ T cells made each library.

This receptor was identified in a woman in her sixties or seventies with HTLV-1-associated myelopathy (HAM/TSP). The sequenced material came from CD4+ T cells from blood. The chain is built from TRBV7-9 and TRBJ1-1; D might be TRBD1 (5 bases). The CDR3 reads CASSLRAGHNTEAFF. DNA of the CDR3: TGTGCCAGCAGCTTAAGGGCCGGACACAACACTGAAGCTTTCTTT.